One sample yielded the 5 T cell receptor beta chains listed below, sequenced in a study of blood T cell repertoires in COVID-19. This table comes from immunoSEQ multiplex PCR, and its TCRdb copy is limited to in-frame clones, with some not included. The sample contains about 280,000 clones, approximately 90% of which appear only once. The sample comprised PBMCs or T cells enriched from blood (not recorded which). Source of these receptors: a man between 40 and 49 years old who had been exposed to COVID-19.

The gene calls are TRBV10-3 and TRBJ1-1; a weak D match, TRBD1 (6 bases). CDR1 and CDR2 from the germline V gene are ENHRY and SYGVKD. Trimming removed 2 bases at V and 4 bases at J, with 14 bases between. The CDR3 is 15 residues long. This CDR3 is CAISERTVFSTEAFF. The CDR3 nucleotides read TGTGCCATCAGTGAGCGGACAGTCTTTAGCACTGAAGCTTTCTTT.

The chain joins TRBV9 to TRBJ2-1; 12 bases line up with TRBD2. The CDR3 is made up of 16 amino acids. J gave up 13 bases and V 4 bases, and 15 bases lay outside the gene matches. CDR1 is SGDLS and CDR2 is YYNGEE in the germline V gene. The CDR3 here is CASSPPASGRAGIQFF. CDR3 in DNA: TGTGCCAGCAGCCCCCCAGCTAGCGGGAGGGCCGGGATCCAGTTCTTC.

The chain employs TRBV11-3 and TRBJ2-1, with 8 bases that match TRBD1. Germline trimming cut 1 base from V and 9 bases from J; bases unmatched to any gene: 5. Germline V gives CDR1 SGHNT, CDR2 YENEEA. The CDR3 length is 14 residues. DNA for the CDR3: TGTGCCAGCAGCTTAGGCCAGGGGGCTATTGAGCAGTTCTTC. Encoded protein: CASSLGQGAIEQFF.

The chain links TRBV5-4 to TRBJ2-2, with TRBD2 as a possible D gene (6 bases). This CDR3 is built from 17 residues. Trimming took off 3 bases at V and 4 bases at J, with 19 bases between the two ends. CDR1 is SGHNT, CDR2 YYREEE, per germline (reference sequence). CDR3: CASSSAGTGKGTGELFF. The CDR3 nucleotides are TGTGCCAGCAGCTCGGCCGGGACTGGCAAGGGCACCGGGGAGCTGTTTTTT.

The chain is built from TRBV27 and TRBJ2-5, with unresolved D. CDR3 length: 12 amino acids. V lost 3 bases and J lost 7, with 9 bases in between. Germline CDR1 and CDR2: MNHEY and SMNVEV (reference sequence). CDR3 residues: CASSFARGTQYF. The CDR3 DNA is TGTGCCAGCAGTTTCGCTCGAGGGACCCAGTACTTC.